This T cell receptor (beta chain) is from a study of T cells in Graves' hyperthyroidism and ophthalmopathy. CDR1 DFQATT and CDR2 SNEGSKA come from the germline V gene (reference sequence). The CDR3 contains 15 residues. As to this clonotype: A read error may account for a junction end that differs from germline.

RNA transcripts provided the source from which TCR beta CDR3 regions were amplified. HTBI primers were employed in a first-round RT-PCR of the TCR CDR3. TCRdb reprocessed the multiplex PCR reads via MiXCR and lists one record per CDR3 protein. The table has approximately 560,000 distinct CDR3 sequences, 15% to 18% seen once. This receptor was identified in a woman in her twenties or thirties with Graves' hyperthyroidism. This chain connects TRBV20-1 to TRBJ2-1; weak D call: TRBD2 (6 bases). Sequenced: blood. This CDR3 reads CSALGGSGFYSEQFF. CDR3 in DNA: TGCAGTGCTCTCGGGGGTAGCGGCTTCTACAGTGAGCAGTTCTTC.